The rows below give T cell receptor beta chains drawn from one sample of a study of blood T cell repertoires in COVID-19. This table comes from immunoSEQ multiplex PCR, and its TCRdb copy is limited to in-frame clones, with some not included. The sample has 300,000 to 350,000 clones, around 90% seen once. The sample taken for sequencing was peripheral blood. These receptor sequences come from a young man with active or convalescent COVID-19. The CDR3 runs from the conserved cysteine through the conserved F or W.

J gene: TRBJ1-4; V gene: TRBV28; CDR3 length: 15; CDR3 protein: CASSLLGGSNEKLFF
J gene: TRBJ1-5; V gene: TRBV2; CDR3 length: 17; CDR3 protein: CASRVGQDPWGNQPQHF
J gene: TRBJ2-3; V gene: TRBV5-4; CDR3 length: 12; CDR3 protein: CASSPTGAMQYF
J gene: TRBJ1-3; V gene: TRBV18; CDR3 length: 15; CDR3 protein: CASSQQALSGNTIYF
J gene: TRBJ2-3; V gene: TRBV6-5; CDR3 length: 13; CDR3 protein: CASRRGNTDTQYF
J gene: TRBJ1-1; V gene: TRBV7-8; CDR3 length: 15; CDR3 protein: CASSAKMSPNTEAFF
J gene: TRBJ2-6; V gene: TRBV2; CDR3 length: 14; CDR3 protein: CASIREPGANVLTF
J gene: TRBJ1-3; V gene: TRBV5-8; CDR3 length: 18; CDR3 protein: CASSLDMTGPSSGNTIYF
J gene: TRBJ2-7; V gene: TRBV7-2; CDR3 length: 15; CDR3 protein: CASSLDRGGMYEQYF
J gene: TRBJ2-1; V gene: TRBV11-2; CDR3 length: 15; CDR3 protein: CASSRDRGSYNEQFF
J gene: TRBJ1-5; V gene: TRBV6-5; CDR3 length: 15; CDR3 protein: CASSYRTGIGQPQHF
J gene: TRBJ2-7; V gene: TRBV4-1; CDR3 length: 16; CDR3 protein: CASSQDRGRRTYEQYF
J gene: TRBJ2-3; V gene: TRBV19; CDR3 length: 15; CDR3 protein: CASSIGGRAGDTQYF
J gene: TRBJ2-1; V gene: TRBV28; CDR3 length: 13; CDR3 protein: CASSLGGGVEQFF
J gene: TRBJ2-1; V gene: TRBV11-2; CDR3 length: 16; CDR3 protein: CASSLVAGGSYNEQFF
J gene: TRBJ1-2; V gene: TRBV6-5; CDR3 length: 14; CDR3 protein: CASTNLGGSYGYTF
J gene: TRBJ2-2; V gene: TRBV10-1; CDR3 length: 16; CDR3 protein: CASSESRKRGTGELFF
J gene: TRBJ2-7; V gene: TRBV6-5; CDR3 length: 15; CDR3 protein: CASSARTGGLWEQYF
J gene: TRBJ2-3; V gene: TRBV11-2; CDR3 length: 15; CDR3 protein: CASSTSRDRGNTQYF
J gene: TRBJ2-3; V gene: TRBV3-1/TRBV3-2; CDR3 length: 16; CDR3 protein: CASSARLAGSTDTQYF
J gene: TRBJ1-2; V gene: TRBV7-9; CDR3 length: 15; CDR3 protein: CASSLGDLANYGYTF
J gene: TRBJ1-1; V gene: TRBV6-4; CDR3 length: 14; CDR3 protein: CASRGDSLGTEAFF
J gene: TRBJ1-2; V gene: TRBV16; CDR3 length: 13; CDR3 protein: CASSRDSVYGYTF
J gene: TRBJ2-7; V gene: TRBV28; CDR3 length: 14; CDR3 protein: CASRPGAGGLEQYF
J gene: TRBJ1-6; V gene: TRBV4-3; CDR3 length: 18; CDR3 protein: CASSQGWGSRRLNSPLHF
J gene: TRBJ1-2; V gene: TRBV7-9; CDR3 length: 15; CDR3 protein: CASSPYTDRGSGYTF
J gene: TRBJ2-7; V gene: TRBV7-9; CDR3 length: 15; CDR3 protein: CASSLTGTEIYEQYF
J gene: TRBJ1-1; V gene: TRBV11-2; CDR3 length: 12; CDR3 protein: CASSNGNTEAFF
J gene: TRBJ1-5; V gene: TRBV2; CDR3 length: 15; CDR3 protein: CASSPGSRDNQPQHF
J gene: TRBJ2-3; V gene: TRBV7-9; CDR3 length: 14; CDR3 protein: CASSLVAGGLTQYF
J gene: TRBJ2-1; V gene: TRBV7-3; CDR3 length: 15; CDR3 protein: CASSERGQIYNEQFF
J gene: TRBJ2-6; V gene: TRBV4-3; CDR3 length: 18; CDR3 protein: CASSQDSYLSSGANVLTF
J gene: TRBJ2-1; V gene: TRBV6-2/TRBV6-3; CDR3 length: 16; CDR3 protein: CASSYYVGTYYNEQFF